The source of this T cell receptor (beta chain) is a study of shared clonotypes between healthy human individuals. Notes on the study in general: In the sorted subsets, rarefaction showed sequencing was incomplete despite large depth. Around 5% was the fraction of naive CD4 clonotypes found shared across several donors.

Terminally differentiated effector memory CD45RA+ cells were left out of the naive CD8 fraction, which was CD45RO-negative and positively selected for CCR7. Concerning this clone itself: Its matching antigen is unknown.

The ends were cut back, 1 base at V and 1 base at J, with 10 bases in the middle. The length of the CDR3 is 16 residues. Germline loops: CDR1 MNHEY, CDR2 SVGAGI. Using immunoSEQ multiplex PCR, the repertoire was profiled, and TCRdb retains in-frame clones only, with some absent. This table has millions of clones, about 95% appearing once. Sequencing input: naive CD8+ T cells sorted from blood. This chain connects TRBV6-5 to TRBJ1-4; tentatively, D is TRBD1 (5 bases). This receptor was taken from a man in his late teens or twenties in good health. The CDR3 sequence is CASSYYPGVTNEKLFF. Here the CDR3 DNA reads TGTGCCAGCAGTTACTACCCGGGGGTAACTAATGAAAAACTGTTTTTT.